One T cell receptor (beta chain) is described in this entry. The antigen remains unidentified. Checkpoint therapy with ipilimumab 1 mg/kg began 14 to 28 days after transplant. Through week 26, nivolumab 3 mg/kg IV was given weeks 1, 4, 7, 10, then biweekly. J was trimmed by 7 bases and V by 7 bases; bases with no gene match: 12. CDR1 is GTSNPN and CDR2 is SVGIG in the germline V gene (reference sequence). CDR3 length: 16 residues. The sample is drawn from a study of ipilimumab plus nivolumab after autologous stem cell transplantation. The table came from immunoSEQ multiplex PCR; TCRdb's copy has only in-frame clones and leaves some out. The sample shows roughly 25,000 clones, about 86% of them seen only once. Study-wide points: TCR repertoire, Treg phenotype and gut microbiota reportedly support more study of this approach.

This rearrangement joins TRBV30 to TRBJ2-5; TRBD2 matches 16 bases. The sequence derives from a male donor with diffuse large B-cell lymphoma. The sample consisted of PBMCs, taken in a trial of ipilimumab plus nivolumab as post-transplant consolidation. CDR3 residues: CASQGLAGGPTATQYF. DNA for the CDR3: TGTGCCTCCCAGGGACTAGCGGGGGGGCCGACCGCGACCCAGTACTTC.